This is a list of T cell receptor beta chains from one sample in a study of PD-1 blockade in classical Hodgkin lymphoma. Profiling relied on immunoSEQ multiplex PCR, and the TCRdb table lists in-frame clones only, not all of them. The sample consists of some 95,000 clones, 89% of them appearing once. Here the sequenced sample was peripheral blood mononuclear cells (PBMCs), taken before the second cycle of nivolumab. The receptors come from a human donor with classical Hodgkin lymphoma. CDR3s include the opening cysteine and the closing phenylalanine or tryptophan. Each record gives: V gene, D gene, J gene, clone size, CDR3 DNA, CDR3 protein. D genes are given only for firm matches. The listing skips clone size in some rows; elsewhere it reads once, few, many or a size class.

v_gene: TRBV6-5; d_gene: .; j_gene: TRBJ2-5; abundance: .; CDR3nt: TGTGCCAGCAGTCCCCTACTAGGCGGGCGGGAGACCCAGTACTTC; CDR3aa: CASSPLLGGRETQYF
v_gene: TRBV4-1; d_gene: .; j_gene: TRBJ1-2; abundance: once; CDR3nt: TGCGCCAGCAGCCAAGAAGGTAGAGGGGGCTATGGCTACACCTTC; CDR3aa: CASSQEGRGGYGYTF
v_gene: TRBV18; d_gene: .; j_gene: TRBJ1-3; abundance: .; CDR3nt: TGTGCCAGCTCAAATGTTATAGGGGACTTTGGAAACACCATATATTTT; CDR3aa: CASSNVIGDFGNTIYF
v_gene: TRBV29-1; d_gene: .; j_gene: TRBJ1-1; abundance: .; CDR3nt: TGCAGCGTCCCCCTGGCTTTCTTT; CDR3aa: CSVPLAFF
v_gene: TRBV6-5; d_gene: .; j_gene: TRBJ2-7; abundance: .; CDR3nt: TGTGCCAGCAGCAGAACTAGCTCCTACGAGCAGTACTTC; CDR3aa: CASSRTSSYEQYF
v_gene: TRBV5-1; d_gene: .; j_gene: TRBJ2-3; abundance: .; CDR3nt: TGCGCCACCACAACCTGGGGCGGAGGTAGCACAGATACGCAGTATTTT; CDR3aa: CATTTWGGGSTDTQYF
v_gene: TRBV27; d_gene: .; j_gene: TRBJ2-7; abundance: few; CDR3nt: TGTGCCAGCAGACCAACGTTCCAGGGGTCCTACGAGCAGTACTTC; CDR3aa: CASRPTFQGSYEQYF
v_gene: TRBV5-1; d_gene: .; j_gene: TRBJ1-3; abundance: few; CDR3nt: TGCGCCAGCAGCTCCCAGGGTATCCGAGACACCATATATTTT; CDR3aa: CASSSQGIRDTIYF
v_gene: TRBV11-2; d_gene: .; j_gene: TRBJ2-1; abundance: .; CDR3nt: TGTGCCAGCAGCTTAGGATGGAGCTTTAGGGGAAATGAGCAGTTCTTC; CDR3aa: CASSLGWSFRGNEQFF
v_gene: TRBV7-2; d_gene: TRBD2; j_gene: TRBJ2-3; abundance: .; CDR3nt: TGTGCCAGCAGACCCCGACTAGCGGGTGAAGATACGCAGTATTTT; CDR3aa: CASRPRLAGEDTQYF
v_gene: TRBV11-2; d_gene: .; j_gene: TRBJ2-6; abundance: .; CDR3nt: TGTGCCAGCAGCTTAAGGCCGGAAGGCGGCTCTGGGGCCAACGTCCTGACTTTC; CDR3aa: CASSLRPEGGSGANVLTF
v_gene: TRBV30; d_gene: .; j_gene: TRBJ2-5; abundance: once; CDR3nt: TGTGCCTGGAGTGGGGGACTCCAAGAGACCCAGTACTTC; CDR3aa: CAWSGGLQETQYF
v_gene: TRBV9; d_gene: .; j_gene: TRBJ2-2; abundance: .; CDR3nt: TGTGCCAGCAGCCCGCCTAGCAACGGGGAGCTGTTTTTT; CDR3aa: CASSPPSNGELFF
v_gene: TRBV19; d_gene: .; j_gene: TRBJ2-3; abundance: .; CDR3nt: TGTGCCAGTACTGGGACCATCACAGATACGCAGTATTTT; CDR3aa: CASTGTITDTQYF
v_gene: TRBV5-6; d_gene: .; j_gene: TRBJ1-1; abundance: .; CDR3nt: TGTGCCAGCAGCCGGGGACGGGCAGACACTGAAGCTTTCTTT; CDR3aa: CASSRGRADTEAFF
v_gene: TRBV7-6; d_gene: .; j_gene: TRBJ2-3; abundance: .; CDR3nt: TGTGCCAGCAGCTTATATGGTCTCCCCACAGATACGCAGTATTTT; CDR3aa: CASSLYGLPTDTQYF
v_gene: TRBV9; d_gene: .; j_gene: TRBJ2-2; abundance: .; CDR3nt: TGTGCCAGCAGCGGTAGTTCCCTCGGGCAGAACACCGGGGAGCTGTTTTTT; CDR3aa: CASSGSSLGQNTGELFF
v_gene: TRBV5-6; d_gene: .; j_gene: TRBJ2-5; abundance: .; CDR3nt: TGTGCCAGCAGCTTGGTGCCTCAGAAAGAGACCCAGTACTTC; CDR3aa: CASSLVPQKETQYF
v_gene: TRBV18; d_gene: TRBD2; j_gene: TRBJ2-5; abundance: once; CDR3nt: TGTGCCAGCTCACCACAATTGAGAATAGCGGGAGCGGGCCAAGAGACCCAGTACTTC; CDR3aa: CASSPQLRIAGAGQETQYF
v_gene: TRBV19; d_gene: .; j_gene: TRBJ2-1; abundance: once; CDR3nt: TGTGCCAGTAGTACGTCGTTGGGATACAATGAGCAGTTCTTC; CDR3aa: CASSTSLGYNEQFF
v_gene: TRBV6-4; d_gene: TRBD2; j_gene: TRBJ2-4; abundance: .; CDR3nt: TGTGCCAGCAGCGCCCACCTAGCGGGAGGGCCTTTAGGAAACATTCAGTACTTC; CDR3aa: CASSAHLAGGPLGNIQYF
v_gene: TRBV19; d_gene: TRBD2; j_gene: TRBJ2-1; abundance: .; CDR3nt: TGTGCCAGTAGTATAGGGCCTAGCGGGGGGGATGAGCAGTTCTTC; CDR3aa: CASSIGPSGGDEQFF